This entry lists 5 T cell receptor beta chains sequenced from one sample in a study of cytotoxic CD8 clonotypes in ibrutinib-treated CLL. Using immunoSEQ multiplex PCR, the repertoire was profiled, and TCRdb retains in-frame clones only, with some absent. This repertoire shows about 44,000 clones, over 60% found once; its top ten account for roughly 14%. The sequencing used PBMCs, collected after 12 months of ibrutinib treatment. The receptors were gathered from a human donor with chronic lymphocytic leukemia.

The rearrangement uses TRBV6-5 and TRBJ2-7; possibly TRBD1 or TRBD2 for D (6 bases each). Germline V gene sequence: CDR1 MNHEY, CDR2 SVGAGI. Trimming pared 2 bases from V and 6 bases from J, leaving 17 bases between. This CDR3 has 15 residues. CDR3 nucleotide sequence: TGTGCCAGCAGTTACGGCGCGAGGGGGGCGGGCGAGCAGTACTTC. It encodes CASSYGARGAGEQYF.

The chain employs TRBV6-1 and TRBJ1-4, with a tentative D call TRBD1 (5 bases). V lost 3 bases and J lost 7, with 15 bases in between. The germline V gene encodes CDR1 MNHNS and CDR2 SASEGT. This CDR3 has 15 residues. In nucleotides, the CDR3 is TGTGCCAGCAGTGAGCAGGGAAAGGGAGGTGAAAAACTGTTTTTT. The encoded protein is CASSEQGKGGEKLFF.

This chain links TRBV27 with TRBJ1-2; D is possibly TRBD1 (5 bases). This CDR3 contains 14 residues. The germline gives CDR1 MNHEY, CDR2 SMNVEV (reference sequence). The germline V and J ends were trimmed by 3 bases and 8 bases, with 16 bases remaining between them. For the CDR3, the DNA is TGTGCCAGCAGTTTGACAGCCGCTAAGAGGGGCTACACCTTC. Translated, it gives CASSLTAAKRGYTF.

This chain uses TRBV5-8 with TRBJ2-1; 7 positions match TRBD1. The CDR3 sequence is 16 residues long. Per the germline V gene, CDR1 is SGHTS and CDR2 is YDEGEE. The V gene end was trimmed by 2 bases and the J gene end by 4 bases; junction bases not matched to a gene: 9. In nucleotides, the CDR3 is TGTGCCAGCAGCTTAGGGGGCCCCGGCCGGTACAATGAGCAGTTCTTC. It is translated as CASSLGGPGRYNEQFF.

The V call is TRBV5-4, the J call TRBJ2-2, with TRBD1 identical over 8 bases. This CDR3 contains 15 residues. CDR1 and CDR2 (germline): SGHNT, YYREEE (reference sequence). V trimming: 4 bases; J trimming: 6 bases; junction bases outside the gene matches: 8. CDR3 DNA sequence: TGTGCCAGCAGCGTGGGACAGGAGGTTGCCGGGGAGCTGTTTTTT. As protein: CASSVGQEVAGELFF.